The 25 T cell receptor beta chains given below trace back to one sample, sequenced in a study of blood T cell repertoires in COVID-19. Only in-frame clones appear in the TCRdb table, and some are missing; sequencing was by immunoSEQ multiplex PCR. This sample yields roughly 230,000 clones, of which roughly 84% are seen a single time; 4% to 5.5% belongs to the top ten. Sequences were obtained from peripheral blood. These receptors were collected from a man aged 45-60 years with active or convalescent COVID-19.

CDR3 region: CSFSSTFGQGAKAGELFF. The DNA for the CDR3 is TGCAGCTTCTCCTCCACTTTCGGACAGGGGGCGAAGGCCGGGGAGCTGTTTTTT. The chain employs TRBV29-1 and TRBJ2-2, with 11 bases lining up with TRBD1. Germline V gene sequence: CDR1 SQVTM, CDR2 ANQGSEA. J lost 6 bases, V lost 8 bases, and 20 bases had no gene match. CDR3 size: 18 residues.

V gene TRBV5-5 combines with J gene TRBJ1-1; D might be TRBD1 (5 bases). Looked up from germline, CDR1 is SGHKS and CDR2 is YYEKEE (reference sequence). CDR3 length: 13 residues. With 0 bases removed from V and 6 bases from J, the gap between germline ends came to 9 bases. CDR3 sequence reads: CASSLAGGPEAFF. The CDR3 nucleotides are TGTGCCAGCAGCTTGGCGGGGGGTCCTGAAGCTTTCTTT. Full variable domain (rest looked up from reference TRBV5-5 and TRBJ1-1): DAGVTQSPTHLIKTRGQQVTLRCSPISGHKSVSWYQQVLGQGPQFIFQYYEKEERGRGNFPDRFSARQFPNYSSELNVNALLLGDSALYLCASSLAGGPEAFFGQGTRLTVV.

This chain connects TRBV2 to TRBJ2-4; perhaps TRBD2 as D (5 bases). V lost 3 bases and J lost 6, with 15 bases in between. The germline V gene encodes CDR1 SNHLY and CDR2 FYNNEI. The CDR3 length is 15 residues. The CDR3 DNA reads as TGTGCCAGCAGTGAGGCGGGCGGGTCCGGAAACATTCAGTACTTC. It encodes CASSEAGGSGNIQYF.

This clone was seen just once. As DNA, the CDR3 is TGTGCCTGGAGTGTACTGGGACTAGCCACAGATACGCAGTATTTT. Residues: CAWSVLGLATDTQYF. This chain uses TRBV30 with TRBJ2-3; 9 bases map to TRBD2. The CDR3 loop spans 15 amino acids. The V gene end was trimmed by 0 bases and the J gene end by 2 bases; junction bases not matched to a gene: 3. The V gene's germline CDR1 is GTSNPN and CDR2 SVGIG (reference sequence).

This clone was seen only a few times. The chain carries TRBV6-5 and TRBJ1-1; no clear D gene. The V end lost 10 bases, the J end lost 9 bases, and 24 bases lay between the germline ends. CDR1 is MNHEY, CDR2 SVGAGI, per germline. The CDR3 has 14 residues. CDR3: CAISSPLSGYQAFF. The CDR3, as DNA: TGTGCCATCTCCTCTCCCTTATCCGGGTACCAAGCTTTCTTT.

This clone was recorded a few times. The V and J genes are TRBV30 and TRBJ2-7; D uncertain. There are 11 residues in the CDR3. Trimming cost V 5 bases and J 4 bases, with 9 bases left between them. CDR1 is GTSNPN, CDR2 SVGIG, per germline (reference sequence). CDR3 protein: CAWAGKYEQYF. CDR3 nucleotide sequence: TGTGCCTGGGCAGGAAAATACGAGCAGTACTTC.

This clone was counted once. The genes are TRBV30 and TRBJ1-2; D gene unclear. CDR3 length: 11 amino acids. V was pared by 1 base and J by 7 bases, with 7 bases between. Germline CDR1 GTSNPN, CDR2 SVGIG (reference sequence). The DNA for the CDR3 is TGTGCCTGGAGTGGAGTCGCTGGCTACACCTTC. It is translated as CAWSGVAGYTF.

Remarks on this clone: One end of the junction is discordant with germline, which a read error may explain. This chain connects TRBV6-1 to TRBJ1-2, with 7 bases that match TRBD1. The V gene's germline CDR1 is MNHNS and CDR2 SASEGT. This CDR3 contains 12 residues. The DNA for the CDR3 is TGTGCCAGCAGAGAAGAAGGGACAGCTACCGCCTTC. Encoded protein: CASREEGTATAF.

This clone was observed a handful of times. The chain has TRBV29-1 and TRBJ1-1; 9 bases are shared with TRBD1. The CDR3 has 12 residues. The germline CDR1 and CDR2 sequences are SQVTM and ANQGSEA. V shed 5 bases and J 7 bases; nucleotides not matched to a gene: 5. CDR3 sequence: CSVRQGGIEAFF. The DNA of the CDR3 is TGCAGCGTTAGACAGGGGGGTATTGAAGCTTTCTTT.

The chain links TRBV7-9 to TRBJ1-6, with a weak D call TRBD1 (5 bases). Per germline, CDR1 SEHNR and CDR2 FQNEAQ (reference sequence). Trimming removed 3 bases at V and 8 bases at J, with 17 bases between. The length of the CDR3 is 16 residues. The CDR3 coding sequence is TGTGCCAGCAGCTTCTATGTCGGGCAGGGTGATTCACCCCTCCACTTT. The encoded protein is CASSFYVGQGDSPLHF.

The J gene is TRBJ2-4, the V gene TRBV6-5; 11 positions match TRBD2. CDR3 length: 15 residues. Per germline, CDR1 MNHEY and CDR2 SVGAGI. The V segment lost 0 bases and the J segment 6 bases; nucleotides outside the gene matches: 1. CDR3 coding DNA: TGTGCCAGCAGTTACTCTAGCGGGGGGGCAAACATTCAGTACTTC. The encoded protein is CASSYSSGGANIQYF.

The chain combines TRBV18 with TRBJ2-2; D ambiguous. In germline, CDR1 is KGHSH, CDR2 LQKENI. Trimming took off 1 base at V and 0 bases at J, with 6 bases between the two ends. CDR3 size: 15 residues. The CDR3 region has the DNA TGTGCCAGCTCACCACGGGCAACGAACACCGGGGAGCTGTTTTTT. Translated: CASSPRATNTGELFF.

This chain links TRBV5-1 with TRBJ1-1; TRBD1 agrees at 9 bases. Trimming took 0 bases from V and 11 from J; bases not matched to a gene: 11. The germline CDR1 and CDR2 sequences are SGHRS and YFSETQ. The length of the CDR3 is 15 residues. CDR3: CASSLEGQGVDDAFF. The CDR3 coding sequence is TGCGCCAGCAGCTTGGAGGGACAGGGAGTTGATGATGCTTTCTTT.

The chain links TRBV6-5 to TRBJ2-2; no clear D. This CDR3 region has 14 residues. The germline gives CDR1 MNHEY, CDR2 SVGAGI. V lost 6 bases to trimming and J lost 6 bases, with 14 bases between them. The CDR3 reads CASRTETDAGELFF. In DNA, the CDR3 is TGTGCCAGCAGGACCGAGACTGACGCCGGGGAGCTGTTTTTT.

In the case of this clone: At one boundary the junction diverges from the germline segment, which might be a read error. This rearrangement joins TRBV9 to TRBJ1-2; D perhaps matches TRBD1 (5 bases). This CDR3 has 12 residues. CDR1 is SGDLS, CDR2 YYNGEE, per germline. CDR3 DNA sequence: TGTGCCAGCAGCTATGGGGCCTCCGCGGATTCCTTC. It translates to CASSYGASADSF.

The chain links TRBV5-4 to TRBJ1-4; a weak D match, TRBD1 (5 bases). Trimming took off 1 base at V and 4 bases at J, with 11 bases between the two ends. This CDR3 region has 15 residues. The V gene's germline CDR1 is SGHNT and CDR2 YYREEE (reference sequence). CDR3 nucleotides: TGTGCCAGCAGCTTGCCCTCCGGGGGTAATGAAAAACTGTTTTTT. Encoded protein: CASSLPSGGNEKLFF. Full variable domain (remainder filled in from reference TRBV5-4 and TRBJ1-4): ETGVTQSPTHLIKTRGQQVTLRCSSQSGHNTVSWYQQALGQGPQFIFQYYREEENGRGNFPPRFSGLQFPNYSSELNVNALELDDSALYLCASSLPSGGNEKLFFGSGTQLSVL.

This CDR3 reads CASSERTRAFF. The CDR3 DNA reads as TGTGCCAGCAGTGAAAGGACAAGAGCTTTCTTT. The chain employs TRBV6-1 and TRBJ1-1; D perhaps matches TRBD1 (5 bases). V shed 2 bases and J shed 10 bases, with 8 bases lying between them. The germline gives CDR1 MNHNS, CDR2 SASEGT. CDR3 length: 11 residues.

The chain recombines TRBV7-9 with TRBJ2-7, with D perhaps TRBD1 (6 bases). CDR3 length: 14 residues. The germline V and J ends were trimmed by 5 bases and 3 bases, with 14 bases remaining between them. CDR1 is SEHNR, CDR2 FQNEAQ, per germline (reference sequence). The DNA for the CDR3 is TGTGCCAGCAGCAGAGACAGGAGCCACTACGAGCAGTACTTC. Residues: CASSRDRSHYEQYF.

This chain joins TRBV7-2 and TRBJ1-2; TRBD1 aligns across 8 bases. The junction had 5 bases not matched to a gene; V was cut back by 2 bases and J by 9 bases. CDR3 length equals 13 residues. Germline V gene data show CDR1 as SGHTA and CDR2 as FQGNSA. CDR3 sequence reads: CASSLSGGPSYTF. The CDR3 bases are TGTGCCAGCAGCTTATCAGGGGGCCCGAGCTACACCTTC.

The V gene is TRBV30, the J gene TRBJ2-7; no definite D call. Trimming left V 5 bases short and J 6 bases short, with 14 bases between. From germline, CDR1 is GTSNPN and CDR2 SVGIG (reference sequence). This CDR3 has 12 amino acids. CDR3 protein: CAWAPDRSEQYF. CDR3 in DNA: TGTGCCTGGGCACCCGATCGTAGCGAGCAGTACTTC.

J is TRBJ1-3 and V is TRBV19, with 10 bases aligning to TRBD1. Trimming took 6 bases from V and 0 from J; bases not matched to a gene: 5. CDR1 LNHDA and CDR2 SQIVND come from the germline V gene (reference sequence). The CDR3 sequence is 16 residues long. In DNA form, the CDR3 reads TGTGCCAGTAGCTCACGGACAGGGGGCTCTGGAAACACCATATATTTT. This translates into CASSSRTGGSGNTIYF.

The chain has TRBV5-1 and TRBJ1-5; D possibly corresponds to TRBD1 (6 bases). V was cut by 4 bases and J by 5 bases, with 10 bases left in between. There are 13 residues in the CDR3. In germline, CDR1 is SGHRS, CDR2 YFSETQ. The CDR3 coding sequence is TGCGCCAGCAGCCTGGACAGATATCAGCCCCAGCATTTT. Its translation is CASSLDRYQPQHF.

The V call is TRBV7-2, the J call TRBJ2-7; D call uncertain. CDR3 length: 13 amino acids. The ends were cut back, 1 base at V and 6 bases at J, with 10 bases in the middle. Germline V CDR1 and CDR2: SGHTA, FQGNSA. CDR3 bases: TGTGCCAGCAGCTTAGAAGTCGCGCTCGAGCAGTACTTC. Encoded protein: CASSLEVALEQYF.

The genes are TRBV7-9 and TRBJ2-2; D is unclear. There are 13 residues in the CDR3. Looked up from germline, CDR1 is SEHNR and CDR2 is FQNEAQ (reference sequence). Trimming removed 5 bases from V and 7 bases from J, with 11 bases in between. CDR3 sequence (DNA): TGTGCCAGCAGCCCCGAGTGGAGCGGGGAGCTGTTTTTT. Translating gives CASSPEWSGELFF.

The V call is TRBV6-6, the J call TRBJ1-5; maybe TRBD1 (5 bases). The CDR3 sequence is 15 residues long. The germline CDR1 and CDR2 sequences are MNHNY and SVGAGI (reference sequence). V lost 6 bases and J 7 bases, leaving 19 bases between the germline ends. The CDR3 is CASRDTSGVEQPQHF. Here the CDR3 DNA reads TGTGCCAGCAGAGACACATCGGGGGTTGAGCAGCCCCAGCATTTT.